This T cell receptor (beta chain) was captured in a study of T cell repertoires in cytomegalovirus infection. About the research overall: Recently identified HLA-C-restricted and well-studied HLA-B-restricted CMV epitopes were used. In public TCR beta signatures, there were indications of both CMV infection and matching HLA type. Points from the study as a whole: HLA-C-restricted CMV-specific TCR beta clonotypes were dominant in the ex vivo response. Summed public TCR beta family frequency identified CMV carriers bearing the relevant HLA.

V lost 3 bases and J 4 bases, leaving 9 bases between the germline ends. The CDR3 loop spans 13 amino acids. Germline values: CDR1 SGHTA, CDR2 FQGNSA. For this clonotype: Its antigen is not identified.

TCRdb passed the reads through MiXCR, listing each CDR3 protein once. Of under 500,000 distinct CDR3 sequences listed, 40% to 50% are singletons. The material sequenced was cultured PBMCs, taken from culture after CMV antigen stimulation. The source of this sequence is a human donor in good health (CMV status not recorded). Some clones in this sample may be carry-over from other donors' samples. The rearrangement links TRBV7-2 to TRBJ1-1, with D perhaps TRBD1 (5 bases). This CDR3 is CASSFFGATEAFF. The CDR3 DNA sequence: TGTGCCAGCAGCTTTTTCGGGGCCACTGAAGCTTTCTTT.